Listed here are 25 T cell receptor beta chains from one sample, sequenced in a study of CD8 T cells in ankylosing spondylitis. In TCRdb, the 5' RACE reads were re-called with MiXCR into one record per CDR3 protein. The table has approximately 150,000 distinct CDR3 sequences, approximately 10% seen once; the top ten hold roughly 16%. Source material: blood, either unsorted or a sorted T cell fraction (not recorded which). Every receptor here comes from a female donor with ankylosing spondylitis or in good health (not recorded which).

As regards this clonotype: At one end the junction does not follow the germline gene, possibly because of a read error. This chain joins TRBV11-2 and TRBJ2-1; 8 nucleotides line up with TRBD2. This CDR3 spans 15 amino acids. Germline CDR1 SGHAT, CDR2 FQNNGV. As DNA, the CDR3 is TGTACCAGCAGCTTAGGCGGGAGGAGGTACAATGAGCAGTTCTTC. Its translation: CTSSLGGRRYNEQFF.

This rearrangement joins TRBV2 to TRBJ2-1, with 9 bases matching TRBD2. V dropped 3 bases and J dropped 7; count of bases not matched to a gene: 10. This CDR3 spans 16 amino acids. Germline values: CDR1 SNHLY, CDR2 FYNNEI. The CDR3 DNA sequence: TGTGCCAGCAGTGACCCCCAAGCGGGAGGACGAAATGAGCAGTTCTTC. Translating gives CASSDPQAGGRNEQFF.

V is TRBV7-8 and J is TRBJ1-4, with D possibly being TRBD1 (5 bases). The CDR3 runs 16 residues. V was cut by 4 bases and J by 1 base, with 13 bases left in between. Germline-derived CDR1 and CDR2 are SGHVS and FQNEAQ. The CDR3 bases are TGTGCCAGCAGCTCGGCCTCGGGGGGAACTAATGAAAAACTGTTTTTT. Its protein product is CASSSASGGTNEKLFF.

The CDR3 sequence is CSARDGDTDWGTDTQYF. CDR3 in DNA: TGCAGTGCTAGAGATGGGGACACCGATTGGGGCACAGATACGCAGTATTTT. This chain uses TRBV20-1 with TRBJ2-3; possibly TRBD1 for D (6 bases). CDR3 length: 17 amino acids. V lost 0 bases and J lost 1, with 17 bases in between. The germline CDR1 and CDR2 sequences are DFQATT and SNEGSKA (reference sequence).

The rearrangement joins TRBV4-3 to TRBJ2-7, with TRBD1 as a possible D gene (5 bases). V was shortened by 1 base and J by 0 bases, with 10 bases between the two germline ends. The CDR3 length is 15 residues. CDR1 is LGHNA and CDR2 is YSLEER in the germline V gene. The CDR3 is CASSQGGRPSYEQYF. The CDR3 region has the DNA TGCGCCAGCAGCCAAGGGGGCAGGCCCTCCTACGAGCAGTACTTC.

This clonotype was recorded many times. The rearrangement links TRBV12-3 or TRBV12-4 to TRBJ2-7; D is perhaps TRBD1 (6 bases). V lost 5 bases to trimming and J lost 6 bases, with 11 bases between them. The CDR3 totals 12 residues. CDR3 nucleotides: TGTGCCAGCAGTCCGACAGGTCGCGAGCAGTACTTC. Its protein is CASSPTGREQYF.

Only a few counts were recorded for this clonotype. V gene TRBV30 combines with J gene TRBJ2-7; D unclear. Germline assignment: CDR1 GTSNPN and CDR2 SVGIG (reference sequence). V gave up 1 base and J gave up 4 bases, with 11 bases separating them. CDR3 length: 13 residues. DNA of the CDR3: TGTGCCTGGAGTGGTGGCGTGGGATACGAGCAGTACTTC. Translation: CAWSGGVGYEQYF.

V usage is TRBV9 and J usage is TRBJ1-1; 8 bases line up with TRBD1. The V gene end was trimmed by 3 bases and the J gene end by 0 bases; junction bases not matched to a gene: 4. CDR3 length: 15 residues. Germline V gene data show CDR1 as SGDLS and CDR2 as YYNGEE. CDR3 DNA: TGTGCCAGCAGCGGGCGACAGGGGCTGAACACTGAAGCTTTCTTT. It encodes CASSGRQGLNTEAFF.

The chain carries TRBV4-1 and TRBJ2-2; 7 nucleotides agree with TRBD2. Looked up from germline, CDR1 is MGHRA and CDR2 is YSYEKL. The CDR3 has 16 amino acids. The V segment lost 1 base and the J segment 5 bases; nucleotides outside the gene matches: 7. CDR3 coding DNA: TGCGCCAGCAGCCAAGTAAGCGGGATGGGGACCGGGGAGCTGTTTTTT. It is translated as CASSQVSGMGTGELFF.

Only a few counts were recorded for this clonotype. The chain uses TRBV7-6 and TRBJ1-1, with 9 bases matching TRBD1. The J segment lost 0 bases and the V segment lost 3 bases, leaving 2 bases of the junction unmatched. The CDR3 contains 15 residues. Germline CDR1 is SGHVS and CDR2 is FNYEAQ. This CDR3 reads CASSFRTGVNTEAFF. The DNA for the CDR3 is TGTGCCAGCAGCTTTCGGACAGGGGTGAACACTGAAGCTTTCTTT.

This clonotype was observed a few times. At one end the junction does not follow the germline gene, possibly because of a read error. V gene TRBV7-7 combines with J gene TRBJ2-7, with a tentative D call TRBD1 (6 bases). The CDR3 covers 13 residues. The germline gives CDR1 SSHAT, CDR2 FNYEAQ (reference sequence). In nucleotides, the CDR3 is TGTGCTAGCAGCGCACAGGGACCCCACGAGCAGTACTTC. It codes for CASSAQGPHEQYF.

V usage is TRBV4-3 and J usage is TRBJ2-7; possible D gene TRBD1, 5 bases. Germline CDR1 LGHNA, CDR2 YSLEER. This CDR3 has 16 amino acids. Deletions cut 0 bases from V and 4 bases from J, with 16 bases between. This chain's CDR3 is CASSQEWQGLRYEQYF. In DNA form, the CDR3 reads TGCGCCAGCAGCCAAGAGTGGCAGGGCTTAAGGTACGAGCAGTACTTC.

The V gene is TRBV2, the J gene TRBJ2-7, with 11 positions matching TRBD2. This CDR3 spans 16 amino acids. CDR1 SNHLY and CDR2 FYNNEI come from the germline V gene. J was trimmed by 2 bases and V by 4 bases; bases with no gene match: 7. CDR3 amino acids: CASSVRTSGFPYEQYF. CDR3 nucleotides: TGTGCCAGCAGTGTGAGGACTAGCGGGTTTCCCTACGAGCAGTACTTC.

This clonotype came up many times. This sequence joins TRBV5-5 and TRBJ1-1; maybe TRBD1 (5 bases). The V gene's germline CDR1 is SGHKS and CDR2 YYEKEE (reference sequence). The length of the CDR3 is 15 residues. V gave up 6 bases and J gave up 0 bases, with 15 bases separating them. The CDR3 spells CASTPVGLMNTEAFF. CDR3 DNA sequence: TGTGCCAGCACCCCCGTGGGGCTCATGAACACTGAAGCTTTCTTT.

The chain recombines TRBV28 with TRBJ1-1; D uncertain. Germline V gives CDR1 MDHEN, CDR2 SYDVKM. V was pared by 1 base and J by 2 bases, with 14 bases between. The CDR3 consists of 16 residues. CDR3 protein: CASSLFPQRVNTEAFF. The CDR3 nucleotides read TGTGCCAGCAGTTTATTTCCCCAACGGGTTAACACTGAAGCTTTCTTT.

This clonotype came up a few times. The rearrangement links TRBV12-3 or TRBV12-4 to TRBJ2-2, with 10 bases that match TRBD2. This CDR3 has 18 residues. V gave up 6 bases and J gave up 1 base; unmatched junction bases: 11. The chain's CDR3 is CASRGLGAGGQNTGELFF. In nucleotides, the CDR3 is TGTGCCAGCAGAGGGCTAGGAGCGGGAGGGCAGAACACCGGGGAGCTGTTTTTT.

This clonotype was counted ten times or more. CDR3 DNA sequence: TGTGCCAGCAGCTTGTGGAGTTACGAGCAGTACTTC. Protein sequence: CASSLWSYEQYF. The chain links TRBV5-6 to TRBJ2-7; D not resolved. Germline CDR1 and CDR2: SGHDT and YYEEEE. This CDR3 comprises 12 residues. V was trimmed by 1 base and J by 4 bases, leaving 6 bases between them.

This clonotype was found many times. The chain carries TRBV27 and TRBJ1-5; D gene uncertain. The CDR3 runs 15 residues. The germline V gene has CDR1 MNHEY and CDR2 SMNVEV (reference sequence). V was clipped by 4 bases and J by 4 bases, with 14 bases between them. CDR3 in DNA: TGTGCCAGCAGTTCCTTAGGGTTCCCTAATCAGCCCCAGCATTTT. This sequence encodes CASSSLGFPNQPQHF.

There are many counts of this clonotype. The chain recombines TRBV12-3 or TRBV12-4 with TRBJ2-3; D is undetermined. Trimming shortened V by 5 bases and J by 4 bases, and 10 bases separated the two germline ends. The CDR3 totals 13 residues. CDR3 residues: CASSHYRADTQYF. The CDR3 bases are TGTGCCAGCAGTCACTATAGGGCAGATACGCAGTATTTT.

In this sample, this clonotype turned up a few times. This rearrangement joins TRBV5-6 to TRBJ1-4; D not resolved. V lost 2 bases and J lost 5, with 10 bases in between. Germline values: CDR1 SGHDT, CDR2 YYEEEE. This CDR3 is built from 14 residues. CDR3 region: CASSFWQSNEKLFF. The CDR3 DNA reads TGTGCCAGCAGCTTTTGGCAATCGAATGAAAAACTGTTTTTT.

Ten or more counts support this clonotype. The chain links TRBV7-9 to TRBJ2-7; D is possibly TRBD2 (5 bases). Germline lookup yields CDR1 SEHNR and CDR2 FQNEAQ (reference sequence). V was shortened by 5 bases and J by 4 bases, with 9 bases between the two germline ends. This CDR3 is built from 12 residues. CDR3 coding DNA: TGTGCCAGCAGCCTTGGGGAGTACGAGCAGTACTTC. It is translated as CASSLGEYEQYF.

J is TRBJ1-5 and V is TRBV11-2; weak D call: TRBD1 (5 bases). The germline V gene encodes CDR1 SGHAT and CDR2 FQNNGV. Trimming left V 5 bases short and J 0 bases short, with 17 bases between. The CDR3 spans 17 residues. Here the CDR3 DNA reads TGTGCCAGCAGCAGTTACCCCGACAGCTCTAGCAATCAGCCCCAGCATTTT. This codes for CASSSYPDSSSNQPQHF.

This chain joins TRBV7-9 and TRBJ2-5, with 12 bases lining up with TRBD2. With 5 bases clipped from V and 6 bases from J, the junction kept 7 bases outside the gene matches. The CDR3 totals 15 residues. Germline V gene lookup returns CDR1 SEHNR and CDR2 FQNEAQ (reference sequence). CDR3 DNA: TGTGCCAGCAGCCCTAGCGGGAGGGCCAGTAAGACCCAGTACTTC. Amino acid sequence: CASSPSGRASKTQYF.

In its sample, this clonotype was seen a few times. The rearrangement uses TRBV3-1 and TRBJ2-1; D is undetermined. Per germline, CDR1 LGHDT and CDR2 YNNKEL (reference sequence). The germline V and J ends were trimmed by 4 bases and 0 bases, with 10 bases remaining between them. There are 15 residues in the CDR3. The CDR3 region has the DNA TGTGCCAGCAGCCTGTCTACGAGCTCCTACAATGAGCAGTTCTTC. This codes for CASSLSTSSYNEQFF.

This clonotype was detected only a few times. This chain links TRBV21-1 with TRBJ2-3; whether TRBD2, the table's D call, matches the DNA was not checked. TRBV21-1 represents a pseudogene. This CDR3 is built from 17 residues. CDR3 nucleotides: TGTGCCAGCAGCAAATTAGCGGGAGGGCCGGACCCAGATACGCAGTATTTT. It translates to CASSKLAGGPDPDTQYF.